The source of this T cell receptor beta chain is a study of cytomegalovirus exposure and HLA in healthy donors. The CDR3 sequence is 15 residues long. Germline V gene sequence: CDR1 SGHRS, CDR2 YFSETQ. J was trimmed by 3 bases and V by 4 bases; bases with no gene match: 9. The PCR had 60 Vbeta and 13 Jbeta primers. Authors' analysis steps: Later, 65 million to 85 million unique TCR beta chains were counted in an analysis, and around 11 million of them were shared. Generated by immunoSEQ multiplex PCR, the TCRdb table keeps only in-frame clones and is missing some. That table gives V, J and clone size, and the DNA gave D and trimming. This sample has roughly 160,000 clones; approximately 80% occur once, and the top ten carry roughly a tenth.

The TCR was taken from a man aged 45-65 years in good health and CMV-seropositive. This sequence joins TRBV5-1 and TRBJ2-5; 7 nucleotides align to TRBD1. The sample taken for sequencing was PBMCs. CDR3 in amino acids: CASSTPKGAEETQYF. The CDR3 DNA follows: TGCGCCAGCAGCACCCCGAAGGGGGCCGAAGAGACCCAGTACTTC.